This T cell receptor (beta chain) was recovered during a study of immune evolution from preneoplasia to lung adenocarcinoma. In the study overall: HLA loss of heterozygosity: over 5.5% AIS, about 15% MIA, approximately 31% ADC, none AAH.

Of note for this clone: No antigen is known for it.

V was trimmed by 0 bases and J by 0 bases, leaving 11 bases between them. This CDR3 contains 15 residues. Germline V gene data show CDR1 as SQVTM and CDR2 as ANQGSEA. Assay used: immunoSEQ multiplex PCR; TCRdb lists only in-frame clones, some missing. The sample lists more than 7,000 clones; roughly four fifths were seen once. Study-wide points: Later-stage lesions appeared to have more T cells, more diversity, less clonality.

Between the mid-2010s and the late 2010s, patients underwent resection in Japan or China. Macro-dissection enriched premalignant or tumor cells before nucleic acid extraction. The chain couples TRBV29-1 to TRBJ1-1; a possible D gene is TRBD1 (5 bases). Sample: FFPE lung adenocarcinoma in situ tissue. The origin of this receptor is a person between 65 and 79 years old with lung adenocarcinoma. As DNA, the CDR3 is TGCAGCGTTGAAGATCCCGGACAATTGAACACTGAAGCTTTCTTT. It codes for CSVEDPGQLNTEAFF.